This T cell receptor (beta chain) was observed in a study of cytomegalovirus exposure and HLA in healthy donors. J gave up 4 bases and V 2 bases, and 3 bases lay outside the gene matches. This CDR3 spans 14 amino acids. The germline CDR1 and CDR2 sequences are SEHNR and FQNEAQ (reference sequence). PCR amplification relied on 60 Vbeta primers (plus 13 Jbeta primers). Produced via immunoSEQ multiplex PCR; TCRdb's table is partial and in-frame only. The table gives 75,000 to 90,000 clones; the top ten clones make up 1.3% to 1.5% of it. The V call is TRBV7-9, the J call TRBJ2-5, with 8 positions matching TRBD2. The source is an older woman in good health and CMV-seronegative. Sequencing was performed on PBMCs. The CDR3 loop is CASSLLAGRETQYF. CDR3 nucleotides: TGTGCCAGCAGCTTATTAGCGGGGAGAGAGACCCAGTACTTC.